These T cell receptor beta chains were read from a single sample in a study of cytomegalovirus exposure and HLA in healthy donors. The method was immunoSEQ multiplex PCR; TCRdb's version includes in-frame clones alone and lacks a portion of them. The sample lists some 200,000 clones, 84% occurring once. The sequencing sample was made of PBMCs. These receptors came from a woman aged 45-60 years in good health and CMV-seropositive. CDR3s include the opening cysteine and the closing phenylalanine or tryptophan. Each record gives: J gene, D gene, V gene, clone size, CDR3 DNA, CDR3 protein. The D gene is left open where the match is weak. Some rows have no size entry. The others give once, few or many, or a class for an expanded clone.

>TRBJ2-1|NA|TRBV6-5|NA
TGTGCCAGCAGCAGGACAGTATACAATGAGCAGTTCTTC
CASSRTVYNEQFF
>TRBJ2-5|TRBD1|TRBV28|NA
TGTGCCAGCAGTCCCCGGGACAGGCTACAAGAGACCCAGTACTTC
CASSPRDRLQETQYF
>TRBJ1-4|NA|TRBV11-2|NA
TGTGCCAGCAGCTTAGGGTTCGGGGAAAAACTGTTTTTT
CASSLGFGEKLFF
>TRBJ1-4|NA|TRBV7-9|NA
TGTGCCAGCAGCTATGGACAGCCCGCAACTAATGAAAAACTGTTTTTT
CASSYGQPATNEKLFF
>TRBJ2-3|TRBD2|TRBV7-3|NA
TGTGCCAGCAGCTTAGATGCGGGGGTTGGCACAGATACGCAGTATTTT
CASSLDAGVGTDTQYF
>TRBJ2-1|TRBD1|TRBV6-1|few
TGTGCCCTTCGGGACAGGTATATCAATGAGCAGTTCTTC
CALRDRYINEQFF
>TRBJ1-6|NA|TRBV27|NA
TGTGCCAGCAGTTCGACAGATGACAATTCACCCCTCCACTTT
CASSSTDDNSPLHF
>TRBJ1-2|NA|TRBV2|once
TGTGCCAGCAGTCCTGACAGTAACTATGGCTACACCTTC
CASSPDSNYGYTF
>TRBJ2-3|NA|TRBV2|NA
TGTGCCAGCAGTCTTCTAGACTCAGATACGCAGTATTTT
CASSLLDSDTQYF
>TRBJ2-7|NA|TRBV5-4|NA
TGTGCCAGCAGCTTATACAGGGTGGCCCCCTACGAGCAGTACTTC
CASSLYRVAPYEQYF
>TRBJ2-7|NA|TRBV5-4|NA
TGTGCCAGCAGCTTGTCACATGGCTCCTACGAGCAGTACTTC
CASSLSHGSYEQYF
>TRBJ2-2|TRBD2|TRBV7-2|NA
TGTGCCAGCAGCACCCAGCGGGGGGGCGGCGGGGAGCTGTTTTTT
CASSTQRGGGGELFF
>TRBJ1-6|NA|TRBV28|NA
TGTGCCACCCTGGCGGGGCACTCCTATAATTCACCCCTCCACTTT
CATLAGHSYNSPLHF
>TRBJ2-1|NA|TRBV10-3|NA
TGTGCCATCAGTGTCCTCAGGGGAAGTGAGCAGTTCTTC
CAISVLRGSEQFF
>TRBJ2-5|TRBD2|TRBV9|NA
TGTGCCAGCAGCTCCTCAATAGCGGGGGCAAGCAATTTTCAAGAGACCCAGTACTTC
CASSSSIAGASNFQETQYF
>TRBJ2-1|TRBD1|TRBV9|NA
TGTGCCAGCAGCGGCGGGACAGGGTTAGCCAATGAGCAGTTCTTC
CASSGGTGLANEQFF
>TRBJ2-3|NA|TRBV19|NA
TGTGCCAGTAGTACCGCGGGACAGCGGACAGATACGCAGTATTTT
CASSTAGQRTDTQYF
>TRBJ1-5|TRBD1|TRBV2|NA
TGTGCCAGCAGTGAACAGGGGGGTTTCCAGCCCCAGCATTTT
CASSEQGGFQPQHF
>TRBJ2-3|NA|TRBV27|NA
TGTGCCAGCAGGGCCTCTAGGGGGGGTCTCGCCACGCAGTATTTT
CASRASRGGLATQYF
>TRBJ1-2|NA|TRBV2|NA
TGTGCCAGCAGTGACAGGGATTCTAACTATGGCTACACCTTC
CASSDRDSNYGYTF
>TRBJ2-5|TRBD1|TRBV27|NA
TGTGCCAGCAGATTCGACAGGGGGCAGGGGACCCAGTACTTC
CASRFDRGQGTQYF
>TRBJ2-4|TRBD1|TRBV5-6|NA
TGTGCCAGCAGCTTGGTGGGACAGGTTCCTCTAAACATTCAGTACTTC
CASSLVGQVPLNIQYF
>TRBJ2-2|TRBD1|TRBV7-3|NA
TGTGCCAGCAGCTCACAGGGGGCTGTGGGCACCGGGGAGCTGTTTTTT
CASSSQGAVGTGELFF
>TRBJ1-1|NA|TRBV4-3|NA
TGCGCCAGCAGCCAAGGGGGGAGGGGGTTAGGCGCTGAAGCTTTCTTT
CASSQGGRGLGAEAFF
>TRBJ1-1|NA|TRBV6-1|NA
TGTGCCAGCAGTGACAGAGGGAACACTGAAGCTTTCTTT
CASSDRGNTEAFF
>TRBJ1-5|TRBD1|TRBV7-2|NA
TGTGCCAGCAGCTTAGCCGGGACAGGGCAGAATCAGCCCCAGCATTTT
CASSLAGTGQNQPQHF
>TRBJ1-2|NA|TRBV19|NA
TGTGCCAGTAGTATGACGTCCCGGGGCTATGGCTACACCTTC
CASSMTSRGYGYTF
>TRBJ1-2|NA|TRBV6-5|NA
TGTGCCAGCAGTTACGCTCATTACAGTCTTAACTATGGCTACACCTTC
CASSYAHYSLNYGYTF
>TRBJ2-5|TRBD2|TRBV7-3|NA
TGTGCCAGCAGCTTAAGCGGGGGTATCCCAGAGACCCAGTACTTC
CASSLSGGIPETQYF
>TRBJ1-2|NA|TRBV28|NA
TGTGCCAGCAGTTTAGGGCGCTATGGCTACACCTTC
CASSLGRYGYTF
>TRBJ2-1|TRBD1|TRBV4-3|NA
TGCGCCAGCAGCCAAGATTTGGGGACAGGGGTCGGACCGTACAATGAGCAGTTCTTC
CASSQDLGTGVGPYNEQFF
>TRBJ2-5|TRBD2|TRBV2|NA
TGTGCCAGTTGCGTTCGGGAGGCTCAGTACTTC
CASCVREAQYF
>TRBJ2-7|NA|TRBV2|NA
TGTGCCAGCAGGGCTAGCGACGAGCAGTACTTC
CASRASDEQYF
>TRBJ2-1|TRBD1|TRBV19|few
TGTGCCAGTAGTAACCCAGACAGGGGTCGGGATGAGCAGTTCTTC
CASSNPDRGRDEQFF
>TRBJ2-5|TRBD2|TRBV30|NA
TGTGCCTGGAGAGCCTCTAGCGGGGGGCCCTCCCAGTACTTC
CAWRASSGGPSQYF
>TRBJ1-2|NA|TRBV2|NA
TGTGCCAGCAGTGAAAACACTAACTATGGCTACACCTTC
CASSENTNYGYTF
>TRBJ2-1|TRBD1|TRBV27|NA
TGTGCCAGCAGTGAAGGGACAGGGCGCTACAATGAGCAGTTCTTC
CASSEGTGRYNEQFF
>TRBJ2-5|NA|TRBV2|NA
TGTGCCAGCAGGAGGGAACGTCCCCAAGAGACCCAGTACTTC
CASRRERPQETQYF
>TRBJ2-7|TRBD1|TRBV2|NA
TGTGCCAGCAGGACAGGGGGGTCGAGCTCCTACGAGCAGTACTTC
CASRTGGSSSYEQYF
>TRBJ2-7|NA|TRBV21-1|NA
TGTGCCAGCAGCAAACTCTGCGGGGCGAGCTCCTACGAGCAGTACTTC
CASSKLCGASSYEQYF
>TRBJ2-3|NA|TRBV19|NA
TGTGCCAGTAGTGGGCCCAGCGGTACGCAGTATTTT
CASSGPSGTQYF
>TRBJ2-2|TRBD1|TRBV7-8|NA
TGTGCCAGCAGCTTATGGGGACAGGGGGCTGGCGGGGAGCTGTTTTTT
CASSLWGQGAGGELFF
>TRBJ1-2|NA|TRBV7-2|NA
TGTGCCAGCAGCTTAGCGCGGGGGGGTGGCTATGGCTACACCTTC
CASSLARGGGYGYTF
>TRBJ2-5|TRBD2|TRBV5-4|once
TGTGCCAGCAGCTTACAAGCGGGGGGGCAAGAGACCCAGTACTTC
CASSLQAGGQETQYF
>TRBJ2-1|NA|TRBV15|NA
TGTGCCACCAGCGCCCGGACAGCTGGCTCCTACAATGAGCAGTTCTTC
CATSARTAGSYNEQFF
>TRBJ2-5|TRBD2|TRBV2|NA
TGTGCCAGCAGGACCGGACTAGCGGGGGGCCAAGAGACCCAGTACTTC
CASRTGLAGGQETQYF
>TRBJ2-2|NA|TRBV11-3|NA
TGTGCCAGCAGCTTAGAAGCAGGGACCGGGGAGCTGTTTTTT
CASSLEAGTGELFF
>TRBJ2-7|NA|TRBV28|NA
TGTGCCAGCAGTTTATCTCTAGCGTCCTACGAGCAGTACTTC
CASSLSLASYEQYF
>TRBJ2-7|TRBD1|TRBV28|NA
TGTGCCAGCAGTTTACCAGGGGGTTCGTACGAGCAGTACTTC
CASSLPGGSYEQYF